This T cell receptor beta chain was found in a study of identical twins. Points from the study as a whole: Analyses of zero insertions could, in part, be confounded by invariant MAIT and iNKT cells.

TCRdb reanalysed the 5' RACE reads using MiXCR and keeps one entry per CDR3 protein. This table has 250,000 or so distinct CDR3 sequences, around 8.8% appearing once. In its sample, this clonotype was seen a few times. The antigen is unknown. The CDR3 loop spans 17 amino acids. CDR1 and CDR2 (germline): LGHDT, YNNKEL (reference sequence). The V segment lost 2 bases and the J segment 6 bases; nucleotides outside the gene matches: 11. These data were also filed under a second study, of yellow fever vaccine responses in identical twins.

Sequencing used CD8+ T cells sorted from blood. This sequence was found in a woman younger than 35 in good health. The rearrangement joins TRBV3-1 to TRBJ2-1; 9 positions agree with TRBD2. The CDR3, as DNA: TGTGCCAGCAGCCAATTCCTAGCGGGGTATGCCATCAATGAGCAGTTCTTC. Encoded protein: CASSQFLAGYAINEQFF.